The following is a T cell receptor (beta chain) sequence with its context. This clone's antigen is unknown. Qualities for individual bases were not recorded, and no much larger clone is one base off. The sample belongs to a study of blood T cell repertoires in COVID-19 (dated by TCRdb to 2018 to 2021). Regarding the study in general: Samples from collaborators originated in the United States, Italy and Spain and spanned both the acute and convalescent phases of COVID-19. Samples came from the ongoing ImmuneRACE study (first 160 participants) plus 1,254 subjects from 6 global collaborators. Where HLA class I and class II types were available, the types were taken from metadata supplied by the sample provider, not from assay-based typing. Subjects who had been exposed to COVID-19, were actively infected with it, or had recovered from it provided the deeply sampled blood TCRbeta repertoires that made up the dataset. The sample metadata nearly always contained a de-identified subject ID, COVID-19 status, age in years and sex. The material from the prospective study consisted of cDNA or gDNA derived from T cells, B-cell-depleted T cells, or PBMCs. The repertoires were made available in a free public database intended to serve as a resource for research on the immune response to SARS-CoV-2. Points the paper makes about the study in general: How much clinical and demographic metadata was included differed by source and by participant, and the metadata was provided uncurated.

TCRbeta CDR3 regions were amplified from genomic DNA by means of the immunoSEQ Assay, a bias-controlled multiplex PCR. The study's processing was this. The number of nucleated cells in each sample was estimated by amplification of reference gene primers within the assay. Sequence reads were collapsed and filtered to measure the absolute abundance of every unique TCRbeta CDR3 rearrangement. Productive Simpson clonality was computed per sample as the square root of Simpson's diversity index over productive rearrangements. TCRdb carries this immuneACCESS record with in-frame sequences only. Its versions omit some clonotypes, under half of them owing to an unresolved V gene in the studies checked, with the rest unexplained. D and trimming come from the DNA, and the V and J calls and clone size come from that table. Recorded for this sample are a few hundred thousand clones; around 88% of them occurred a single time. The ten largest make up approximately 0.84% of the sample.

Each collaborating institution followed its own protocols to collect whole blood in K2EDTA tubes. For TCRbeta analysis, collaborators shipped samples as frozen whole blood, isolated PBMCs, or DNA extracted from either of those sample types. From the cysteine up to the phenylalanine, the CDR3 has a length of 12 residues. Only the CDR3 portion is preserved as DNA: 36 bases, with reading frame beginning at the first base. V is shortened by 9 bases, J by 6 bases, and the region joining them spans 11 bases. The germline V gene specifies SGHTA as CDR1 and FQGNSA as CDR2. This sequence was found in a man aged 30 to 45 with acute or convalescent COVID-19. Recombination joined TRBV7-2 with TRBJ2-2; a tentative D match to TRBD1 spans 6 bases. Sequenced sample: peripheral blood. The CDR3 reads CARLQGPGELFF. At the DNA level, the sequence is TGTGCCAGATTACAGGGACCCGGGGAGCTGTTTTTT. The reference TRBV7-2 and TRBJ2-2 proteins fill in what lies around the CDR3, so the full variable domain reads GAGVSQSPSNKVTEKGKDVELRCDPISGHTALYWYRQSLGQGLEFLIYFQGNSAPDKSGLPSDRFSAERTGGSVSTLTIQRTQQEDSAVYLCARLQGPGELFFGEGSRLTVL.